One sample yielded the 10 T cell receptor beta chains listed below, sequenced in a study of T cell repertoires in cytomegalovirus infection. The antigens of these receptors remain unknown. TCRdb passed the reads through MiXCR, listing each CDR3 protein once. Of about 220,000 distinct CDR3 sequences in the sample, 35% to 40% were seen once. Sequenced material: CD8+ T cells from cultured PBMCs, taken from culture after CMV antigen stimulation. Every receptor here comes from a human donor in good health (CMV status not recorded). Some clones in this sample may be carry-over from other donors' samples.

This clonotype was recorded a few times. The V and J genes are TRBV7-2 and TRBJ2-1; no clear D gene. V was pared by 4 bases and J by 6 bases, with 7 bases between. The CDR3 has 12 residues. CDR1 SGHTA and CDR2 FQGNSA come from the germline V gene. The CDR3 is CASSWAANEQFF. CDR3 nucleotides: TGTGCCAGCAGCTGGGCTGCCAATGAGCAGTTCTTC.

With respect to this clonotype: One end of the junction fails to match germline, which may point to a read error. CDR3 region: CASSLAGTGWGAYSNQPPHF. The CDR3, as DNA: TGTGCCAGCAGCTTAGCGGGGACCGGGTGGGGGGCTTATAGCAATCAGCCCCCGCATTTT. The chain couples TRBV7-2 to TRBJ1-5; tentative D call: TRBD1 (6 bases). The CDR3 consists of 20 residues. Germline CDR1 and CDR2: SGHTA and FQGNSA. Full variable domain (missing parts from reference TRBV7-2 and TRBJ1-5): GAGVSQSPSNKVTEKGKDVELRCDPISGHTALYWYRQSLGQGLEFLIYFQGNSAPDKSGLPSDRFSAERTGGSVSTLTIQRTQQEDSAVYLCASSLAGTGWGAYSNQPPHFGDGTRLSIL.

This clonotype was seen a few times. The V gene is TRBV2, the J gene TRBJ2-7; D is unclear. Trimming removed 5 bases from V and 2 bases from J, with 13 bases in between. This CDR3 is built from 14 residues. Germline-derived CDR1 and CDR2 are SNHLY and FYNNEI. CDR3 sequence: CASSRTENTYEQYF. In nucleotides, the CDR3 is TGTGCCAGCAGTCGAACCGAAAATACCTACGAGCAGTACTTC.

V usage is TRBV11-2 and J usage is TRBJ2-7; possibly TRBD1 for D (6 bases). Germline-derived CDR1 and CDR2 are SGHAT and FQNNGV. V was clipped by 3 bases and J by 3 bases, with 12 bases between them. This CDR3 is 14 amino acids long. CDR3 bases: TGTGCCAGCAGCTTGGGTCAGGGGCACTACGAGCAGTACTTC. This sequence encodes CASSLGQGHYEQYF.

This clonotype came up a few times. The V gene is TRBV4-1, the J gene TRBJ1-2; D call uncertain. Germline V gene lookup returns CDR1 MGHRA and CDR2 YSYEKL. The germline V and J ends were trimmed by 6 bases and 2 bases, with 16 bases remaining between them. The CDR3 contains 15 residues. CDR3 amino acids: CASSPPTTGNYGYTF. The DNA of the CDR3 is TGCGCCAGCAGTCCACCTACGACGGGGAACTATGGCTACACCTTC.

The CDR3 DNA reads as TGTGCCAGCAGCTTGATTTCATCCTACAATGAGCAGTTCTTC. This translates into CASSLISSYNEQFF. The rearrangement joins TRBV7-3 to TRBJ2-1; D is unresolved. V was clipped by 3 bases and J by 1 base, with 7 bases between them. The CDR3 covers 14 residues. CDR1 and CDR2 (germline): SGHTA, FQGTGA. Full variable domain (missing parts from reference TRBV7-3 and TRBJ2-1): GAGVSQTPSNKVTEKGKYVELRCDPISGHTALYWYRQSLGQGPEFLIYFQGTGAADDSGLPNDRFFAVRPEGSVSTLKIQRTERGDSAVYLCASSLISSYNEQFFGPGTRLTVL.

A few counts support this clonotype. The J gene is TRBJ2-3, the V gene TRBV11-2; D not resolved. The germline gives CDR1 SGHAT, CDR2 FQNNGV. Trimming stripped 5 bases from V and 4 bases from J, with 13 bases between. The CDR3 loop spans 14 amino acids. The CDR3 DNA reads as TGTGCCAGCAGCCCCCCCCCGTTAGCAGATACGCAGTATTTT. Its translation: CASSPPPLADTQYF.

The rearrangement joins TRBV4-1 to TRBJ2-3, with TRBD2 as a possible D gene (6 bases). CDR3 length: 16 residues. The V end was cut by 2 bases, the J end by 6 bases, with 18 bases between. Germline CDR1 is MGHRA and CDR2 is YSYEKL. The CDR3 nucleotides read TGCGCCAGCAGCCAAAGGTTGGCGGGACCGGGTGATACGCAGTATTTT. Its protein is CASSQRLAGPGDTQYF.

The chain combines TRBV20-1 with TRBJ2-7; TRBD1 matches 9 bases. The CDR3 loop spans 17 amino acids. CDR1 is DFQATT and CDR2 is SNEGSKA in the germline V gene (reference sequence). The junction had 11 bases not matched to a gene; V was cut back by 0 bases and J by 2 bases. The CDR3 DNA reads as TGCAGTGCTAGAGACATTTTGAGGACAGGGGCACCCTACGAGCAGTACTTC. Its protein is CSARDILRTGAPYEQYF.

This clonotype was observed once. The chain joins TRBV6-5 to TRBJ2-4; TRBD2 aligns across 14 bases. The V gene end was trimmed by 6 bases and the J gene end by 8 bases; junction bases not matched to a gene: 9. The CDR3 length is 16 residues. The germline gives CDR1 MNHEY, CDR2 SVGAGI. DNA for the CDR3: TGTGCCAGCAGGCTACGGACTAGCGGGAGGCAGTACATTCAGTACTTC. It codes for CASRLRTSGRQYIQYF.